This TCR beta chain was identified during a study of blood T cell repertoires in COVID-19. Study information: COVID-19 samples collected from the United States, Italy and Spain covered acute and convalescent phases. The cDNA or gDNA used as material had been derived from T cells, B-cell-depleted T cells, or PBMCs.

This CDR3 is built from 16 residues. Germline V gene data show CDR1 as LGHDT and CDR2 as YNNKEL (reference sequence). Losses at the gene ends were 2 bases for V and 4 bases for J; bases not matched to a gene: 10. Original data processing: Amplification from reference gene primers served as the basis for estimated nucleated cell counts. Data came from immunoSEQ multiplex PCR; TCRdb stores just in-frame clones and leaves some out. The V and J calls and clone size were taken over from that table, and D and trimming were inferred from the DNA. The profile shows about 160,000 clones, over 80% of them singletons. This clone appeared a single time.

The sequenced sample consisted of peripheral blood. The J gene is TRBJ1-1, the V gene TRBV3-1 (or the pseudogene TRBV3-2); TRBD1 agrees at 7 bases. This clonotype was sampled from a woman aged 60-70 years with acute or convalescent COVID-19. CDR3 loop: CASSQRGGGDSTEAFF. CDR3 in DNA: TGTGCCAGCAGCCAAAGAGGAGGGGGCGATTCCACTGAAGCTTTCTTT.